Presented here are 6 T cell receptor beta chains from one specimen sequenced in a study of beta chain features in type 1 diabetes listed by TCRdb under 2018. Receptor libraries were prepared by the immunoSEQ multiplex PCR assay. The entire isolated RNA was reverse transcribed using the High Capacity cDNA Reverse Transcription Kit, and thus expressed TCRB transcripts were sequenced. TCRdb obtained this table from immuneACCESS and retained in-frame rearrangements with V and J assigned. These tables miss some clones; where compared with another copy, unresolved V genes account for less than half of the shortfall, and the remainder is unexplained. The sample yields just over 600,000 clones; roughly a sixth were counted once. Of the sample, roughly 0.098% falls within the top ten clones. Sequencing was carried out using naive CD4+ T cells from blood. The cell subset or site label of this sample denotes: true naive CD4+ T cells. The receptors derive from a man between 18 and 35 years old in good health.

The table lists this clone with a few counts. Other DNA sequences in this specimen translate into the identical CDR3. The chain combines TRBV5-1 with TRBJ2-5; unclear D gene. The CDR3 covers 11 residues. Germline CDR1 SGHRS, CDR2 YFSETQ. V lost 1 base and J lost 5, with 3 bases in between. The CDR3 reads CASSLSETQYF. CDR3 in DNA: TGCGCCAGCAGCTTGAGTGAGACCCAGTACTTC.

Notes on this clone: Its ends do not fully match the called genes, so a read error is possible. The chain joins TRBV7-7 to TRBJ2-5; TRBD2 is a possible D gene (5 bases). The CDR3 consists of 15 residues. Germline CDR1 reads SSHAT; CDR2 reads FNYEAQ (reference sequence). The CDR3 DNA reads TGTGCTAGCAGCTCGCTGCCCCGGGAAGGAGAGACCCAGTACTTC. This codes for CASSSLPREGETQYF.

This clone was found a few times. This specimen includes other DNA sequences encoding the same CDR3. The genes are TRBV6-5 and TRBJ2-3, with D unresolved. Germline loops: CDR1 MNHEY, CDR2 SVGAGI. This CDR3 comprises 11 residues. Trimming pared 6 bases from V and 3 bases from J, leaving 4 bases between. Here the CDR3 DNA reads TGTGCCAGCAGCACAACAGATACGCAGTATTTT. Protein product: CASSTTDTQYF.

This clone appeared a few times. This chain uses TRBV7-9 with TRBJ2-5; TRBD1 matches at 8 bases. Trimming cost V 2 bases and J 4 bases; bases outside gene matches: 3. Per germline, CDR1 SEHNR and CDR2 FQNEAQ (reference sequence). The CDR3 length is 14 residues. CDR3 in DNA: TGTGCCAGCAGCTTACCAGGGACAGGAGAGACCCAGTACTTC. Protein sequence: CASSLPGTGETQYF.

This clone was found once. This chain uses TRBV18 with TRBJ1-5; no clear D gene. The CDR3 runs 14 residues. Germline-derived CDR1 and CDR2 are KGHSH and LQKENI. The germline V and J ends were trimmed by 0 bases and 4 bases, with 7 bases remaining between them. This chain's CDR3 is CASSPPRVNQPQHF. The CDR3, as DNA: TGTGCCAGCTCACCACCTAGGGTTAATCAGCCCCAGCATTTT. The whole variable domain, remainder taken from reference TRBV18 and TRBJ1-5, is NAGVMQNPRHLVRRRGQEARLRCSPMKGHSHVYWYRQLPEEGLKFMVYLQKENIIDESGMPKERFSAEFPKEGPSILRIQQVVRGDSAAYFCASSPPRVNQPQHFGDGTRLSIL.

This clone was detected only a few times. The rearrangement joins TRBV6-6 to TRBJ2-5; 7 nucleotides match TRBD2. The germline gives CDR1 MNHNY, CDR2 SVGAGI (reference sequence). There are 12 residues in the CDR3. V trimming: 8 bases; J trimming: 1 base; junction bases outside the gene matches: 1. CDR3 DNA sequence: TGTGCCAGCTCGGGGGGCCAAGAGACCCAGTACTTC. Translation gives CASSGGQETQYF.